The present entry profiles one TCR beta chain with its context. The entry originates in a study of CD8 T cells in Susac syndrome. TCR beta from blood CD8+ and CD4+ T cells was sequenced. FACS was used to enrich TEMRA cells, whereas the CD8+ and CD4+ T cells were obtained by negative isolation. Random hexamers primed reverse transcription of 0.5 to 1 ug RNA. The TCR beta CDR3 was amplified by immunoSEQ multiplex PCR across 54 Vbeta, 13 Jbeta. TCRdb reprocessed the immunoSEQ multiplex PCR reads via MiXCR and lists one record per CDR3 protein. This sample carries around 150,000 distinct CDR3 sequences, less than 95% of them seen once, and the ten largest clones take 0.075% to 0.095%. Sequencing was done on a sample of CD4+ T cells from PBMCs. This TCR derives from a human donor with multiple sclerosis.

Here the CDR3 reads CSAWDPGGTDTQYF. For the CDR3, the DNA is TGCAGTGCCTGGGACCCGGGGGGCACAGATACGCAGTATTTT. The chain links TRBV20-1 to TRBJ2-3; TRBD2 might be the D (6 bases). This CDR3 comprises 14 residues. CDR1 and CDR2 from the germline V gene are DFQATT and SNEGSKA (reference sequence). Trimming pared 6 bases from V and 1 base from J, leaving 14 bases between.